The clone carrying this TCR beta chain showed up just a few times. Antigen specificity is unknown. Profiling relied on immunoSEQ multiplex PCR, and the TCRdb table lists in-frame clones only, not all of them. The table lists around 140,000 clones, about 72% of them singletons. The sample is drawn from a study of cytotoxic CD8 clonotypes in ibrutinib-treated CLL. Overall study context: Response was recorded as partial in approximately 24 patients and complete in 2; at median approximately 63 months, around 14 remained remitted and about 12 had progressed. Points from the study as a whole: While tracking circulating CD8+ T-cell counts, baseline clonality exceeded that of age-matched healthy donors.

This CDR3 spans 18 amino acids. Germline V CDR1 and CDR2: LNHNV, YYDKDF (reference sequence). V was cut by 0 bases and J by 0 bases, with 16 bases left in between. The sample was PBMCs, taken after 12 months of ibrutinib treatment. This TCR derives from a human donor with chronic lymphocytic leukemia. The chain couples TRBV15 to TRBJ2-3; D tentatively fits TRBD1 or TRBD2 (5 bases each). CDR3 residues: CATSRETPGPRSTDTQYF. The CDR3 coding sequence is TGTGCCACCAGCAGAGAAACCCCGGGACCAAGAAGCACAGATACGCAGTATTTT.